One sample yielded the 24 T cell receptor beta chains listed below, sequenced in a study of cytotoxic CD8 clonotypes in ibrutinib-treated CLL. Measured with immunoSEQ multiplex PCR; TCRdb has only the in-frame clones, and not every one. Of hundreds of thousands of clones in the sample, about three quarters were seen once. This specimen consisted of PBMCs, obtained after 24 months of ibrutinib treatment. Receptors originate from a human donor with chronic lymphocytic leukemia.

This chain joins TRBV11-2 and TRBJ2-3, with 16 bases fitting TRBD2. The V gene's germline CDR1 is SGHAT and CDR2 FQNNGV. The CDR3 contains 16 residues. V lost 4 bases, J lost 4 bases, and 2 bases stayed unmatched. The CDR3 sequence is CASSSGLAGGSDTQYF. CDR3 coding DNA: TGTGCCAGCAGCTCGGGACTAGCGGGAGGGTCAGATACGCAGTATTTT.

The chain uses TRBV6-6 and TRBJ2-7, with D possibly TRBD1 on 5 matching bases. This CDR3 is built from 13 residues. The germline V gene has CDR1 MNHNY and CDR2 SVGAGI (reference sequence). V was clipped by 0 bases and J by 4 bases, with 7 bases between them. The CDR3, as DNA: TGTGCCAGCAGTTACTCGGGGCGATACGAGCAGTACTTC. Residues: CASSYSGRYEQYF.

The chain links TRBV19 to TRBJ2-7; TRBD2 aligns across 7 bases. Germline V lookup: CDR1 LNHDA, CDR2 SQIVND (reference sequence). The CDR3 spans 12 residues. Trimming took 2 bases from V and 7 from J; bases not matched to a gene: 2. This CDR3 is CASSINGGEQYF. The DNA of the CDR3 is TGTGCCAGTAGTATAAACGGGGGGGAGCAGTACTTC.

DNA for the CDR3: TGTGCCAGCAGTTTGGGGACGGGGGGTGTAGAGACCCAGTACTTC. It codes for CASSLGTGGVETQYF. The chain joins TRBV28 to TRBJ2-5; 7 bases agree with TRBD2. The germline CDR1 and CDR2 sequences are MDHEN and SYDVKM. Trimming took 3 bases from V and 4 from J; bases not matched to a gene: 8. The CDR3 consists of 15 residues.

This chain connects TRBV9 to TRBJ2-7; D unresolved. The germline V gene has CDR1 SGDLS and CDR2 YYNGEE. CDR3 length: 14 amino acids. The V end lost 0 bases, the J end lost 2 bases, and 9 bases lay between the germline ends. Here the CDR3 reads CASSVVPETYEQYF. As DNA, the CDR3 is TGTGCCAGCAGCGTAGTTCCGGAAACCTACGAGCAGTACTTC.

The chain recombines TRBV20-1 with TRBJ2-7, with no clear D. The V and J ends lost 2 bases and 6 bases respectively, with 8 bases between them. CDR1 is DFQATT, CDR2 SNEGSKA, per germline (reference sequence). This CDR3 contains 11 residues. CDR3 DNA sequence: TGCAGTGCTAGAACTCCCGGCGAGCAGTACTTC. It specifies CSARTPGEQYF.

This clone appeared once. The chain is built from TRBV11-2 and TRBJ2-1; D unclear. Deletions cut 3 bases from V and 4 bases from J, with 13 bases between. This CDR3 has 15 amino acids. CDR1 is SGHAT and CDR2 is FQNNGV in the germline V gene. The CDR3 DNA sequence: TGTGCCAGCAGCTTTAGCAGCACGACGTACAATGAGCAGTTCTTC. Amino acid sequence: CASSFSSTTYNEQFF.

The chain employs TRBV27 and TRBJ2-7; D is possibly TRBD1 (6 bases). The CDR3 has 14 residues. Trimming removed 5 bases from V and 6 bases from J, with 17 bases in between. Germline V gene sequence: CDR1 MNHEY, CDR2 SMNVEV (reference sequence). The CDR3 DNA reads as TGTGCCAGCAGTCTACTGAAAACAGGGTCCGAGCAGTACTTC. This sequence encodes CASSLLKTGSEQYF.

This clone was seen more than once but under ten times. The chain recombines TRBV6-6 with TRBJ2-5; no clear D. Germline V CDR1 and CDR2: MNHNY, SVGAGI (reference sequence). The CDR3 is 14 residues long. V was pared by 0 bases and J by 4 bases, with 9 bases between. The CDR3 is CASSYSRHPETQYF. The CDR3 region has the DNA TGTGCCAGCAGTTACTCGAGGCATCCAGAGACCCAGTACTTC.

This chain uses TRBV4-2 with TRBJ2-7, with unresolved D. The CDR3 is 16 amino acids. V lost 1 base, J lost 3 bases, and 16 bases lay in between. The germline gives CDR1 LGHNA, CDR2 YNFKEQ. CDR3 nucleotide sequence: TGTGCCAGCAGCCAAGTAAATGCAGGATCCCTCTACGAGCAGTACTTC. As protein: CASSQVNAGSLYEQYF.

The rearrangement joins TRBV5-4 to TRBJ2-1; 10 bases map to TRBD2. The germline V gene encodes CDR1 SGHNT and CDR2 YYREEE (reference sequence). CDR3 length: 16 amino acids. The ends lost 0 bases at V and 0 bases at J; junction bases unmatched: 0. In DNA form, the CDR3 reads TGTGCCAGCAGCTTGGGGACTAGCGGCTCCTACAATGAGCAGTTCTTC. It is translated as CASSLGTSGSYNEQFF.

The CDR3 loop is CASSRRAVYNEQFF. The CDR3, as DNA: TGTGCCAGCAGTCGAAGGGCGGTCTACAATGAGCAGTTCTTC. The rearrangement uses TRBV6-4 and TRBJ2-1; D is undetermined. V lost 5 bases to trimming and J lost 3 bases, with 11 bases between them. In germline, CDR1 is MRHNA, CDR2 SNTAGT. The CDR3 is 14 residues long.

The chain has TRBV2 and TRBJ2-5, with a possible D match to TRBD1 (6 bases). The CDR3 is 14 amino acids. V lost 7 bases and J lost 3, with 15 bases in between. Germline values: CDR1 SNHLY, CDR2 FYNNEI. DNA for the CDR3: TGTGCCAGCAATCGGGTTGGGGGCGAAGAGACCCAGTACTTC. It yields the protein CASNRVGGEETQYF. The full variable domain, in which reference TRBV2 and TRBJ2-5 provide the parts outside the CDR3, is EPEVTQTPSHQVTQMGQEVILRCVPISNHLYFYWYRQILGQKVEFLVSFYNNEISEKSEIFDDQFSVERPDGSNFTLKIRSTKLEDSAMYFCASNRVGGEETQYFGPGTRLLVL.

This sequence joins TRBV11-2 and TRBJ2-7; D might be TRBD2 (6 bases). CDR1 is SGHAT and CDR2 is FQNNGV in the germline V gene. Trimming removed 4 bases from V and 0 bases from J, with 13 bases in between. The CDR3 contains 15 residues. The CDR3 is CASSSRERSSYEQYF. Here the CDR3 DNA reads TGTGCCAGCAGCTCACGGGAGCGGAGCTCCTACGAGCAGTACTTC. The whole variable domain, filled in from reference TRBV11-2 and TRBJ2-7, reads EAGVAQSPRYKIIEKRQSVAFWCNPISGHATLYWYQQILGQGPKLLIQFQNNGVVDDSQLPKDRFSAERLKGVDSTLKIQPAKLEDSAVYLCASSSRERSSYEQYFGPGTRLTVT.

The J gene is TRBJ1-5, the V gene TRBV2, with a tentative D call TRBD1 (6 bases). Trimming stripped 1 base from V and 0 bases from J, with 10 bases between. The germline CDR1 and CDR2 sequences are SNHLY and FYNNEI. The CDR3 loop spans 16 amino acids. CDR3 amino acids: CASSEEWTVSNQPQHF. Written as DNA, the CDR3 is TGTGCCAGCAGTGAAGAATGGACAGTTAGCAATCAGCCCCAGCATTTT.

V gene TRBV5-1 combines with J gene TRBJ2-1; TRBD1 agrees at 7 bases. This CDR3 is built from 16 residues. CDR1 is SGHRS and CDR2 is YFSETQ in the germline V gene. Losses at the gene ends were 2 bases for V and 0 bases for J; bases not matched to a gene: 5. Written as DNA, the CDR3 is TGCGCCAGCAGCTTTAGGTCAGGGGGCTCCTACAATGAGCAGTTCTTC. Amino acids: CASSFRSGGSYNEQFF.

Only a few counts were recorded for this clone. The chain uses TRBV4-2 and TRBJ2-2; 7 bases match TRBD2. CDR3 length equals 14 residues. Germline CDR1 reads LGHNA; CDR2 reads YNFKEQ. The J segment lost 8 bases and the V segment lost 6 bases, leaving 9 bases of the junction unmatched. CDR3 DNA sequence: TGTGCCAGCAGGCGAGAGGCGGGGGAAGGGGAGCTGTTTTTT. It translates to CASRREAGEGELFF.

The chain links TRBV7-9 to TRBJ2-5, with 8 bases that match TRBD2. There are 16 residues in the CDR3. The germline V gene has CDR1 SEHNR and CDR2 FQNEAQ (reference sequence). The trim removed 0 bases at V and 4 bases at J, leaving 7 bases unmatched. CDR3 in DNA: TGTGCCAGCAGCTTAGCTCTGGCGGGAGGTCGAGAGACCCAGTACTTC. Translating gives CASSLALAGGRETQYF.

The chain carries TRBV6-6 and TRBJ2-7; no firm D call. V shed 2 bases and J shed 6 bases, with 14 bases lying between them. The germline CDR1 and CDR2 sequences are MNHNY and SVGAGI (reference sequence). This CDR3 region has 14 residues. The CDR3, as DNA: TGTGCCAGCAGTTACGGGATGGGGTCCCTCGAGCAGTACTTC. Amino acids: CASSYGMGSLEQYF.

The V call is TRBV5-5, the J call TRBJ1-3; no firm D call. Trimming cost V 2 bases and J 2 bases, with 11 bases left between them. The CDR3 is made up of 15 amino acids. Germline CDR1 is SGHKS and CDR2 is YYEKEE (reference sequence). CDR3 sequence reads: CASSFERLAGNTIYF. CDR3 bases: TGTGCCAGCAGCTTCGAAAGGCTGGCTGGAAACACCATATATTTT.

The chain is built from TRBV7-2 and TRBJ2-2; perhaps TRBD1 as D (6 bases). Germline V lookup: CDR1 SGHTA, CDR2 FQGNSA. The CDR3 is made up of 17 amino acids. V was trimmed by 1 base and J by 3 bases, leaving 15 bases between them. CDR3 sequence: CASSLEYQGIDTGELFF. CDR3 coding DNA: TGTGCCAGCAGCTTAGAGTACCAGGGGATTGACACCGGGGAGCTGTTTTTT.

The chain employs TRBV5-6 and TRBJ1-1; weak D call: TRBD1 (5 bases). The CDR3 is made up of 13 amino acids. Trimming stripped 8 bases from V and 1 base from J, with 12 bases between. CDR1 is SGHDT and CDR2 is YYEEEE in the germline V gene. Here the CDR3 DNA reads TGTGCCAGTACCACAGGCCCGAACACTGAAGCTTTCTTT. It specifies CASTTGPNTEAFF.

In regard to this clone: Other DNA sequences in the same sample also yield this CDR3. The rearrangement links TRBV27 to TRBJ2-7; the D gene is possibly TRBD1 (5 bases). This CDR3 has 11 amino acids. V shed 5 bases and J shed 6 bases, with 8 bases lying between them. Germline CDR1 MNHEY, CDR2 SMNVEV (reference sequence). The CDR3 DNA follows: TGTGCCAGCAGTCAGGGTCTCGAGCAGTACTTC. Translation: CASSQGLEQYF.

The J gene is TRBJ2-7, the V gene TRBV7-8, with D perhaps matching TRBD2 (6 bases). Trimming stripped 5 bases from V and 6 bases from J, with 11 bases between. The germline CDR1 and CDR2 sequences are SGHVS and FQNEAQ. This CDR3 contains 12 residues. CDR3 in DNA: TGTGCCAGCAGCATGGGGGGTTCCGAGCAGTACTTC. It translates to CASSMGGSEQYF.